This T cell receptor (beta chain) was documented in a study of T-cell reconstitution after alpha-beta-depleted transplantation in children. Using unique molecular identifiers, the investigators prepared the TCRbeta library. TCRdb re-called the PCR reads through MiXCR, storing one row per CDR3 protein. The sample has about 97,000 distinct CDR3 sequences, 7% to 8% seen once; the top ten hold roughly 15%. CDR1 is KGHSH, CDR2 LQKENI, per germline. The CDR3 consists of 14 residues. The V gene lost 10 bases and the J gene lost 0 bases, with 10 bases spanning the gap. This clonotype occurred many times. The sequencing used PBMCs, collected before TCRalphabeta/CD19-depleted stem cell transplant. The J gene is TRBJ2-6, the V gene TRBV18; possibly TRBD1 for D (6 bases). The TCR originated in a boy aged 2 to 10 with acute lymphoblastic leukemia, due to receive a stem cell transplant. The CDR3 DNA is TGTGCCACCCAGGGGACCTCTGGGGCCAACGTCCTGACTTTC. Translated, it gives CATQGTSGANVLTF.